These 21 T cell receptor beta chains were sequenced from one sample in a study of cytomegalovirus exposure and HLA in healthy donors. The PCR had 60 Vbeta and 13 Jbeta primers. Assay used: immunoSEQ multiplex PCR; TCRdb lists only in-frame clones, some missing. This sample's table reports roughly 120,000 clones. What was sequenced was PBMCs. These receptors all come from a man aged 35 to 55 in good health and CMV-seropositive.

The chain combines TRBV5-6 with TRBJ2-3, with 10 bases matching TRBD2. This CDR3 spans 17 amino acids. Germline CDR1 is SGHDT and CDR2 is YYEEEE. With 6 bases clipped from V and 2 bases from J, the junction kept 12 bases outside the gene matches. The CDR3 loop is CASTQERLAGVTDTQYF. The CDR3, as DNA: TGTGCCAGCACACAGGAGCGGCTAGCGGGAGTCACAGATACGCAGTATTTT.

The chain is built from TRBV7-9 and TRBJ2-7; TRBD1 matches at 8 bases. From germline, CDR1 is SEHNR and CDR2 FQNEAQ (reference sequence). The V and J ends lost 5 bases and 0 bases, in that order; junction bases with no gene match: 6. The CDR3 has 15 residues. The CDR3 DNA is TGTGCCAGCAGCCCCCCGGGACAGGTCTCCTACGAGCAGTACTTC. Protein: CASSPPGQVSYEQYF.

This chain uses TRBV14 with TRBJ1-1, with D uncertain. Trimming removed 1 base from V and 2 bases from J, with 8 bases in between. This CDR3 is built from 14 residues. Germline V gives CDR1 SGHDN, CDR2 FVKESK. This chain's CDR3 is CASSQGGSNTEAFF. The CDR3 nucleotides are TGTGCCAGCAGCCAAGGCGGCAGCAACACTGAAGCTTTCTTT.

The rearrangement uses TRBV29-1 and TRBJ2-7, with D perhaps TRBD2 (6 bases). Germline V gene sequence: CDR1 SQVTM, CDR2 ANQGSEA. Trimming removed 3 bases from V and 2 bases from J, with 11 bases in between. The length of the CDR3 is 13 residues. The CDR3 bases are TGCAGCGTTGAGGGCGGGGAAACCTACGAGCAGTACTTC. Amino acid sequence: CSVEGGETYEQYF.

V is TRBV6-5 and J is TRBJ1-4, with unresolved D. Germline CDR1 MNHEY, CDR2 SVGAGI. V dropped 6 bases and J dropped 11 bases, with 19 bases sitting between them. The CDR3 is 14 residues long. CDR3 nucleotide sequence: TGTGCCAGCAGCCGCTCGCGGGCGGCGGCGAAACTGTTTTTT. Amino acids: CASSRSRAAAKLFF.

This chain connects TRBV28 to TRBJ1-6, with 8 bases aligning to TRBD1. V lost 3 bases and J lost 9; bases outside the gene matches: 7. This CDR3 region has 15 residues. The germline gives CDR1 MDHEN, CDR2 SYDVKM. CDR3: CASSLGTGDVSPLHF. CDR3 coding DNA: TGTGCCAGCAGTTTGGGGACAGGCGACGTTTCACCCCTCCACTTT.

V is TRBV28 and J is TRBJ1-1; tentatively, D is TRBD1 (6 bases). V was pared by 6 bases and J by 6 bases, with 14 bases between. The CDR3 extends over 13 amino acids. In germline, CDR1 is MDHEN, CDR2 SYDVKM. Written as DNA, the CDR3 is TGTGCCAGCAGCCTCAACAGGGCCGCTGAAGCTTTCTTT. Amino acid sequence: CASSLNRAAEAFF.

The CDR3, as DNA: TGTGCCAGTAGATTCGGGACAGGGGCCTATGGCTACACCTTC. Amino acids: CASRFGTGAYGYTF. The chain has TRBV19 and TRBJ1-2; 10 positions match TRBD1. With V trimmed by 6 bases and J by 4 bases, 5 bases remained unmatched. CDR3 size: 14 residues. Germline lookup yields CDR1 LNHDA and CDR2 SQIVND (reference sequence).

The gene calls are TRBV4-1 and TRBJ2-7, with D perhaps TRBD2 (5 bases). CDR1 MGHRA and CDR2 YSYEKL come from the germline V gene. The CDR3 loop spans 13 amino acids. Between the trimmed V and J ends, which lost 2 bases and 3 bases, there was a span of 8 bases. Here the CDR3 DNA reads TGCGCCAGCAGCCAACAGGCGGGCTACGAGCAGTACTTC. Translating gives CASSQQAGYEQYF.

The chain is built from TRBV18 and TRBJ1-4, with 8 bases identical to TRBD1. Losses at the gene ends were 0 bases for V and 12 bases for J; bases not matched to a gene: 6. Germline loops: CDR1 KGHSH, CDR2 LQKENI. There are 14 residues in the CDR3. The CDR3 sequence: CASSPPGQAEELFF. CDR3 DNA: TGTGCCAGCTCACCACCGGGACAGGCTGAGGAACTGTTTTTT. The full variable domain, completed using reference TRBV18 and TRBJ1-4, is NAGVMQNPRHLVRRRGQEARLRCSPMKGHSHVYWYRQLPEEGLKFMVYLQKENIIDESGMPKERFSAEFPKEGPSILRIQQVVRGDSAAYFCASSPPGQAEELFFGSGTQLSVL.

The chain is built from TRBV5-4 and TRBJ1-1; D perhaps matches TRBD1 (6 bases). This CDR3 region has 15 residues. Germline lookup yields CDR1 SGHNT and CDR2 YYREEE (reference sequence). The germline V and J ends were trimmed by 2 bases and 2 bases, with 13 bases remaining between them. DNA for the CDR3: TGTGCCAGCAGCTTTCCAACAGGGACCAACACTGAAGCTTTCTTT. Translation: CASSFPTGTNTEAFF.

The chain has TRBV7-6 and TRBJ2-1, with 7 bases identical to TRBD2. The trim removed 5 bases at V and 0 bases at J, leaving 7 bases unmatched. The germline gives CDR1 SGHVS, CDR2 FNYEAQ. The CDR3 consists of 16 residues. The CDR3 sequence is CASSTLAGSSYNEQFF. The DNA for the CDR3 is TGTGCCAGCAGCACTTTAGCGGGTAGCTCCTACAATGAGCAGTTCTTC.

The chain employs TRBV18 and TRBJ1-2; TRBD1 is a possible D gene (5 bases). The V and J ends lost 3 bases and 2 bases respectively, with 16 bases between them. The germline V gene has CDR1 KGHSH and CDR2 LQKENI. This CDR3 spans 16 amino acids. The CDR3, as DNA: TGTGCCAGCTCACCTCTCGTGGAGGGGAGGAACTATGGCTACACCTTC. It translates to CASSPLVEGRNYGYTF.

The chain is built from TRBV4-1 and TRBJ2-1; D unclear. With 0 bases removed from V and 4 bases from J, the gap between germline ends came to 7 bases. The CDR3 spans 14 residues. CDR1 and CDR2 from the germline V gene are MGHRA and YSYEKL. The chain's CDR3 is CASSQEYEYNEQFF. Here the CDR3 DNA reads TGCGCCAGCAGCCAAGAATATGAGTACAATGAGCAGTTCTTC.

The chain couples TRBV6-5 to TRBJ2-2; D is possibly TRBD1 (6 bases). Germline V CDR1 and CDR2: MNHEY, SVGAGI. This CDR3 has 14 residues. Between the trimmed V and J ends, which lost 2 bases and 6 bases, there was a span of 10 bases. CDR3 in DNA: TGTGCCAGCAGTTACCAGAGGACAGCCGGGGAGCTGTTTTTT. Translating it yields CASSYQRTAGELFF.

The chain uses TRBV6-1 and TRBJ2-1; TRBD1 matches at 10 bases. The CDR3 extends over 14 amino acids. With 7 bases clipped from V and 5 bases from J, the junction kept 5 bases outside the gene matches. Germline CDR1 reads MNHNS; CDR2 reads SASEGT. CDR3 protein: CASKPGQGHNEQFF. The CDR3 DNA reads TGTGCCAGCAAACCGGGACAGGGGCACAATGAGCAGTTCTTC.

The chain is built from TRBV29-1 and TRBJ1-1; 11 positions agree with TRBD1. With V trimmed by 7 bases and J by 5 bases, 6 bases remained unmatched. Germline CDR1 reads SQVTM; CDR2 reads ANQGSEA. The CDR3 length is 13 residues. CDR3 coding DNA: TGCAGCGGGACCGGGACAGGGGGTACTGAAGCTTTCTTT. Protein sequence: CSGTGTGGTEAFF. The whole variable domain, filled in from reference TRBV29-1 and TRBJ1-1, reads SAVISQKPSRDICQRGTSLTIQCQVDSQVTMMFWYRQQPGQSLTLIATANQGSEATYESGFVIDKFPISRPNLTFSTLTVSNMSPEDSSIYLCSGTGTGGTEAFFGQGTRLTVV.

The rearrangement joins TRBV7-2 to TRBJ1-4, with 8 positions matching TRBD1. The germline CDR1 and CDR2 sequences are SGHTA and FQGNSA. The CDR3 loop spans 17 amino acids. J was trimmed by 0 bases and V by 2 bases; bases with no gene match: 5. The CDR3 sequence is CASSLRTGYATNEKLFF. The CDR3 DNA follows: TGTGCCAGCAGCTTAAGGACAGGGTATGCAACTAATGAAAAACTGTTTTTT.

This sequence joins TRBV7-9 and TRBJ2-3; 11 bases agree with TRBD2. Trimming at V came to 4 bases and at J to 6 bases, leaving 9 bases not matched to a gene. Germline values: CDR1 SEHNR, CDR2 FQNEAQ (reference sequence). The CDR3 covers 16 residues. CDR3 bases: TGTGCCAGCAGCTCGAGACTAGCGGGAATGGTGGATACGCAGTATTTT. Amino acid sequence: CASSSRLAGMVDTQYF. Together with reference TRBV7-9 and TRBJ2-3, the CDR3 gives the full variable domain: DTGVSQNPRHKITKRGQNVTFRCDPISEHNRLYWYRQTLGQGPEFLTYFQNEAQLEKSRLLSDRFSAERPKGSFSTLEIQRTEQGDSAMYLCASSSRLAGMVDTQYFGPGTRLTVL.

The V and J genes are TRBV5-3 and TRBJ2-6; 12 bases line up with TRBD1. TRBV5-3 is placed among ORFs of uncertain function. With V trimmed by 3 bases and J by 1 base, 5 bases remained unmatched. The CDR3 spans 18 residues. The CDR3, as DNA: TGTGCCAGAAGCTCCGGGACAGGGGGCTTATCTGGGGCCAACGTCCTGACTTTC. Amino acid sequence: CARSSGTGGLSGANVLTF.

The chain uses TRBV28 and TRBJ1-1; 8 positions match TRBD1. This CDR3 region has 14 residues. The V gene's germline CDR1 is MDHEN and CDR2 SYDVKM. Trimming at V came to 3 bases and at J to 3 bases, leaving 3 bases not matched to a gene. In nucleotides, the CDR3 is TGTGCCAGCAGTTTTTACAGGGGGGACACTGAAGCTTTCTTT. It specifies CASSFYRGDTEAFF.